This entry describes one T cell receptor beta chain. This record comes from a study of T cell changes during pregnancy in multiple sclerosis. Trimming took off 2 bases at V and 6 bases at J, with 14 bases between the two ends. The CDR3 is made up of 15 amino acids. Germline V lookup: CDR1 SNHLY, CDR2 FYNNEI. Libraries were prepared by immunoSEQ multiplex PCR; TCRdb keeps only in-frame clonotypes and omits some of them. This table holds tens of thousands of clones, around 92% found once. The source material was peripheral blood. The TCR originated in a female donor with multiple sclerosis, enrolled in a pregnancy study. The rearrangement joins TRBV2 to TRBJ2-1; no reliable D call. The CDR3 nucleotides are TGTGCCAGCAGTGAAAACCTGGTCTTCGGCAATGAGCAGTTCTTC. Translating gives CASSENLVFGNEQFF.